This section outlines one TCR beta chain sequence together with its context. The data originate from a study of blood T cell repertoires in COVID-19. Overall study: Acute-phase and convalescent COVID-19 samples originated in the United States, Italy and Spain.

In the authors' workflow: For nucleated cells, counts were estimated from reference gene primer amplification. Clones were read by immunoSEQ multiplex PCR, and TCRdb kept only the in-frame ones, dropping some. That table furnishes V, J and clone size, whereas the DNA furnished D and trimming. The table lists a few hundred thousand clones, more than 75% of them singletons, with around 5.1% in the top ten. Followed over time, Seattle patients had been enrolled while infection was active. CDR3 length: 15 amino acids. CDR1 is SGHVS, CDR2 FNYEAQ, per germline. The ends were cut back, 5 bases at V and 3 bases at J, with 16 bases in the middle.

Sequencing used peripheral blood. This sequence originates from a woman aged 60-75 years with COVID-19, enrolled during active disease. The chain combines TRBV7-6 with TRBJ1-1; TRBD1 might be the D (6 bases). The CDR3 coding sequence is TGTGCCAGCAGCCCAGAGACAGGTGGGCACACTGAAGCTTTCTTT. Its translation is CASSPETGGHTEAFF.